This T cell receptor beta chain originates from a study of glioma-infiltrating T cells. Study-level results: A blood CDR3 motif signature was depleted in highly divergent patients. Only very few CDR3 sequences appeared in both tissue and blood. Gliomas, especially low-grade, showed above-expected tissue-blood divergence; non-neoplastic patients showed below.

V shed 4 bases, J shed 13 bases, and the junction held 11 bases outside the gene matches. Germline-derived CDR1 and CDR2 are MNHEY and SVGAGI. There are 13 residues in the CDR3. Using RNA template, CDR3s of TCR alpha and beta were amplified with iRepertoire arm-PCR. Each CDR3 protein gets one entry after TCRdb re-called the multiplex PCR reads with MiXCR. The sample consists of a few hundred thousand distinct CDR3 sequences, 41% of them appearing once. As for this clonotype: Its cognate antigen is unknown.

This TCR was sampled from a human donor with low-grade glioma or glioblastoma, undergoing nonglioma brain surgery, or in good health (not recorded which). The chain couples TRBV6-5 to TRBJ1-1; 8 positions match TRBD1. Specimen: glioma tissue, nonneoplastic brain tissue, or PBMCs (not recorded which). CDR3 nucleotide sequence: TGTGCCAGCAGTTCCCCGTCGACAGGGGTGGTTTTCTTT. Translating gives CASSSPSTGVVFF.